This T cell receptor (beta chain) was found in a study of T cell responses to AZD1222 COVID-19 vaccine. Overall study findings and caveats: Clonal diversity may have been underestimated in mostly white British donors. Unmutated variant regions are reportedly targeted by nearly half of spike-specific TCRs.

The data were produced by immunoSEQ multiplex PCR, yet TCRdb's version contains in-frame clones alone and is incomplete. The table includes 150,000 to 200,000 clones, about nine tenths detected once. CDR3 length: 16 amino acids. CDR1 and CDR2 from the germline V gene are GTSNPN and SVGIG (reference sequence). V was clipped by 0 bases and J by 1 base; unmatched bases: 6. Of note for this clone: Antigen unknown.

This TCR was recovered from an adult in good health. This material consisted of peripheral blood, taken on day 0 of MenACWY control vaccination. The chain uses TRBV30 and TRBJ1-5, with 7 bases fitting TRBD1. The CDR3 DNA follows: TGTGCCTGGAGTGTAGGGACAGCCCTCAGCAATCAGCCCCAGCATTTT. This sequence encodes CAWSVGTALSNQPQHF.